This T cell receptor (beta chain) was recovered during a study of cytotoxic CD8 clonotypes in ibrutinib-treated CLL. On the study more broadly: Responses: around 24 partial, 2 complete; after median roughly 68 months, about 15 stayed remitted, around twelve progressed.

Depth targeted 1 in 200,000 to 1 in 1 million T cells, averaging around 9.5x coverage per clonotype. Measured with immunoSEQ multiplex PCR; TCRdb has only the in-frame clones, and not every one. The table records over 95,000 clones, approximately 56% of them present only once. Study-wide points: Clonotypes that were public were uncommon, and they contracted or stayed stable on treatment. Upon ibrutinib response clonality rose, and upon progression it fell back toward baseline.

Trimming shortened V by 1 base and J by 12 bases, and 16 bases separated the two germline ends. This CDR3 has 14 residues. Germline V gene data show CDR1 as SGHNT and CDR2 as YENEEA. Comments on this clone: What it recognizes is unknown.

Sequencing was performed on PBMCs, taken after 24 months of ibrutinib treatment. V and J are TRBV11-3 and TRBJ2-1; D is ambiguous. The sequence was collected from a human donor with chronic lymphocytic leukemia. CDR3 amino acids: CASSLGAATHTQFF. The CDR3 nucleotides read TGTGCCAGCAGCTTAGGGGCTGCCACCCACACGCAGTTCTTC.